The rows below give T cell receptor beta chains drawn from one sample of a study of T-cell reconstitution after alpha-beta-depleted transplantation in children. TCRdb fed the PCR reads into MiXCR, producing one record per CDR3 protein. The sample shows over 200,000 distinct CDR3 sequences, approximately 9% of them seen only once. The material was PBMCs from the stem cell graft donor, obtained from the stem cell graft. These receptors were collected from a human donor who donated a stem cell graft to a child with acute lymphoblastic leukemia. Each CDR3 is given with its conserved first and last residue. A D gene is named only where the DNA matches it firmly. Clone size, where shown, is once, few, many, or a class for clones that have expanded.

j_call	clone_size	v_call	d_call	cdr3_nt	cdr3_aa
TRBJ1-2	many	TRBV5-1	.	TGCGCCAGCAGCTTGGCCGTCGAATATGGCTACACCTTC	CASSLAVEYGYTF
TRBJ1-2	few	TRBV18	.	TGTGCCAGCTCGCCCACCAGGGGTTCCTATGGCTACACCTTC	CASSPTRGSYGYTF
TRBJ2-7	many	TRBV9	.	TGTGCCAGCAGCGGGGGGCCCCCCTACGAGCAGTACTTC	CASSGGPPYEQYF
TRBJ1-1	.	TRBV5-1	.	TGCGCCAGCAGCCGGGAGGATCCCACTGAAGCTTTCTTT	CASSREDPTEAFF
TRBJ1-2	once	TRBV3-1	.	TGTGCCAGCAGCCAGGGGGGGGCAGCTAACTATGGCTACACCTTC	CASSQGGAANYGYTF
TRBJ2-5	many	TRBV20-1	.	TGCGCTTCCGGAGTAGAAGAGACCCAGTACTTC	CASGVEETQYF
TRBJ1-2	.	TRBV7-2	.	TGTGCCAGCAGCGAGGGCAGGGGCAGCGGCTACACCTTC	CASSEGRGSGYTF
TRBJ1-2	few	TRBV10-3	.	TGTGCCATCAGTTCACGACAAGCCCACTATGGCTACACCTTC	CAISSRQAHYGYTF
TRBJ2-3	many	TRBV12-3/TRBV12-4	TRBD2	TGTGCCAGCACCCCCAAGCGGGGGTTACAATCTAGCACAGATACGCAGTATTTT	CASTPKRGLQSSTDTQYF
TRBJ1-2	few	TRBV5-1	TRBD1	TGCGCCAGCAGCTTATCCGGGACAGCAGAGGGATCTGACTATGGCTACACCTTC	CASSLSGTAEGSDYGYTF
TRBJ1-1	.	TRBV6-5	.	TGTGCCAGCAGTTACCCGGGAGGGACTGAAGCTTTCTTT	CASSYPGGTEAFF
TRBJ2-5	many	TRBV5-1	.	TGCGCCAGCAGCCGGTACCAAGAGACCCAGTACTTC	CASSRYQETQYF
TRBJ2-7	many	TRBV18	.	TGTGCCAGCTCACACTACAGGGAACCACCTGAAAACGAGCAGTACTTC	CASSHYREPPENEQYF
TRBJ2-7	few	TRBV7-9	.	TGTGCCAGCAGCTTAGTGGTATACGAGCAGTACTTC	CASSLVVYEQYF
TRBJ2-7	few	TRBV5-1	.	TGCGCCAGCAGCTTGTATGACAGCCAGTTTTACGAGCAGTACTTC	CASSLYDSQFYEQYF
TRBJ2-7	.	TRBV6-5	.	TGTGCCAGCAGTTACGGCCGGGACCCAACCTACGAGCAGTACTTC	CASSYGRDPTYEQYF
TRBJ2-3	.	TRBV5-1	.	TGCGCCAGCAGCTCCCCTGGGGGGGGGCGGGATACGCAGTATTTT	CASSSPGGGRDTQYF
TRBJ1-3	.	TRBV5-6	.	TGTGCCAGCAGCTCACCTACCCGCTCTGGAAACACCATATATTTT	CASSSPTRSGNTIYF
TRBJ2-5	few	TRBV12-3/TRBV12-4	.	TGTGCCAGCAGTTTAGCAAGGGGCGGTGGGGAGACCCAGTACTTC	CASSLARGGGETQYF
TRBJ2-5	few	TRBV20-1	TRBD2	TGCAGTGCTAGCCGACTAGCGGGGGACCCAGGGGAGACCCAGTACTTC	CSASRLAGDPGETQYF
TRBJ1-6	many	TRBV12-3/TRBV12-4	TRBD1	TGTGCCAGCAGTTTTAGACAGGGTGGGGGACCCCTCCACTTT	CASSFRQGGGPLHF
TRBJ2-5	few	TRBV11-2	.	TGTGCCAGCAGCTCGTGGGGGGCTGGCTTTGGAGAGACCCAGTACTTC	CASSSWGAGFGETQYF
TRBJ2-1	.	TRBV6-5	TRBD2	TGTGCCAGCAGTTACTACGGTCTAGCGGGGGGACCTGAATACAATGAGCAGTTCTTC	CASSYYGLAGGPEYNEQFF
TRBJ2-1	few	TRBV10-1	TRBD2	TGCGCCAGCAGTGGAGCTAGTGCGGGGGTTGAGCAGTTCTTC	CASSGASAGVEQFF
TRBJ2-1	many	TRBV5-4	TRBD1	TGTGCCAGCAGCTTCCGACAGGGCAGGGATAATAATGAGCAGTTCTTC	CASSFRQGRDNNEQFF
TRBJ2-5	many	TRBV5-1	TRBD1	TGCGCCAGCGAGGGACAGGGCGCCAAGGAGGACCAGTACTTC	CASEGQGAKEDQYF
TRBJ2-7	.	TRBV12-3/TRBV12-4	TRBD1	TGTGCCAGCAGCCGGGACAGCCTGACCTACGAGCAGTACTTC	CASSRDSLTYEQYF
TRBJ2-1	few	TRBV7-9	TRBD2	TGTGCCAGCAGCTACGTTAGCGGGGGGCCGTCCTACAATGAGCAGTTCTTC	CASSYVSGGPSYNEQFF
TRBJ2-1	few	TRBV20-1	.	TGCAGTGCTAGCCGCCGGGTGGAGTACAATGAGCAGTTCTTC	CSASRRVEYNEQFF
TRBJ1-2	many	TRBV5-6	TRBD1	TGTGCCAGCAGCTTGGACAGGGGGTATGGCTACACCTTC	CASSLDRGYGYTF
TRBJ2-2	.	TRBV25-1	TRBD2	TGTGCCAGCAGGACCTCGGGAGGGGGAGTACGCGACACCGGGGAGCTGTTTTTT	CASRTSGGGVRDTGELFF
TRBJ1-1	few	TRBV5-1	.	TGCGCCAGCAGCTCCACGGGCCCCTACACTGAAGCTTTCTTT	CASSSTGPYTEAFF
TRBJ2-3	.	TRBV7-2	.	TGTGCCAGCAGCTTAATGGGCAGGGACACAGATACGCAGTATTTT	CASSLMGRDTDTQYF
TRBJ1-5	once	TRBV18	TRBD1	TGTGCCAGCTCACCACGGACAGGGGTGGATCAGCCCCAGCATTTT	CASSPRTGVDQPQHF
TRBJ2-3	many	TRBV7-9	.	TGTGCCAGCAGCCGGGGATCAACAGATACGCAGTATTTT	CASSRGSTDTQYF
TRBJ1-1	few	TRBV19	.	TGTGCCAGTAGTTTCCAAAGGAACACTGAAGCTTTCTTT	CASSFQRNTEAFF
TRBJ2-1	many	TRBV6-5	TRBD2	TGTGCCACAAGACTAGCGGCCTACAATGAGCAGTTCTTC	CATRLAAYNEQFF
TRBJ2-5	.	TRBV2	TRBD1	TGTGCCACCACCGGGACAGGGACGGCAGAGACCCAGTACTTC	CATTGTGTAETQYF
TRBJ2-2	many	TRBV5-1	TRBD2	TGCGCCAGCAGCCTGCCGACTAGCAACACCGGGGAGCTGTTTTTT	CASSLPTSNTGELFF
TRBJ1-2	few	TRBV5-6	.	TGTGCCAGCAGTATTCACCTCAACTATGGCTACACCTTC	CASSIHLNYGYTF
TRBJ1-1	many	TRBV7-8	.	TGTGCCAGCAGCCACGGACGAGGCACTGAAGCTTTCTTT	CASSHGRGTEAFF
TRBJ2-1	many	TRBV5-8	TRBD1	TGTGCCAGCAGCTTGACGGGACAGGGGGCATTTGAGGAGCAGTTCTTC	CASSLTGQGAFEEQFF
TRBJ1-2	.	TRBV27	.	TGTGCCAGCAGTTTATCCGTACGGGGCGGGGGCTACACCTTC	CASSLSVRGGGYTF
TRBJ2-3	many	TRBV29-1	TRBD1	TGCAGCGTTGGGGGACAGGGAACAGATACGCAGTATTTT	CSVGGQGTDTQYF